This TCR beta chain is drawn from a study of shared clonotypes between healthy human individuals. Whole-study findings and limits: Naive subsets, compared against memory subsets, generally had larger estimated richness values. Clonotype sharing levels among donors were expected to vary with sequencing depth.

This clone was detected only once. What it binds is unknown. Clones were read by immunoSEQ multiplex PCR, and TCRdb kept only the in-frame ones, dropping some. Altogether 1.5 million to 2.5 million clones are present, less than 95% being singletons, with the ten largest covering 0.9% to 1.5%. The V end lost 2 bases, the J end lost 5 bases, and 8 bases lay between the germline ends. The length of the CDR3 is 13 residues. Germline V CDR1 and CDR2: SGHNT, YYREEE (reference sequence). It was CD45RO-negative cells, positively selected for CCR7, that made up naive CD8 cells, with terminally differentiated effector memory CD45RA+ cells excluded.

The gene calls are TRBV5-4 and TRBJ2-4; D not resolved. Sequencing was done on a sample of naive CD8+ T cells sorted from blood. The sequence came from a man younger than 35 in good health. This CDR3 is CASSFDLENIQYF. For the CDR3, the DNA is TGTGCCAGCAGCTTTGACTTAGAAAACATTCAGTACTTC.